The count of the clone carrying this TCR beta chain is one. Germline-derived CDR1 and CDR2 are DFQATT and SNEGSKA (reference sequence). V shed 5 bases, J shed 6 bases, and the junction held 12 bases outside the gene matches. This CDR3 spans 15 amino acids. This sample was taken from a study of CD8+CD57+ T cells in acquired aplastic anemia. Study in general: The sorted CD4+ and CD8+ cells yielded an average roughly 3 ug of DNA.

Investigators profiled TCR beta VDJ and CDR3 from genomic DNA template. TCRdb recomputed calls from the reads with MiXCR, one row per CDR3 protein. The sample lists around 250,000 distinct CDR3 sequences, approximately 55% occurring once. The chain uses TRBV20-1 and TRBJ2-7; 11 nucleotides line up with TRBD2. The TCR sequence derives from a human donor with severe aplastic anemia or a healthy control (not recorded which). The material sequenced was sorted CD4+, CD8+, or CD8+CD57+ T cells (not recorded which) from PBMCs. The CDR3 sequence: CSAASIAGGPGEQYF. CDR3 nucleotides: TGCAGTGCTGCCTCGATAGCGGGGGGGCCCGGCGAGCAGTACTTC.